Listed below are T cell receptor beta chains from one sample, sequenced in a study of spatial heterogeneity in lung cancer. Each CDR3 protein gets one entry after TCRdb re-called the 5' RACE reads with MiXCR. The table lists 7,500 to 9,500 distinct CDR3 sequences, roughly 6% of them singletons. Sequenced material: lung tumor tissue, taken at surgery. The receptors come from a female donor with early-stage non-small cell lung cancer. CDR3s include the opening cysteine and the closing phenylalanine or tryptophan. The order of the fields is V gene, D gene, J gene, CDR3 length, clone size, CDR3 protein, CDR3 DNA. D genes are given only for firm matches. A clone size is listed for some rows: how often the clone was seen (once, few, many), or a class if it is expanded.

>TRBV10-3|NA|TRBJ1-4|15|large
CAISDVGAFNEKLFF
TGTGCCATCAGTGATGTCGGGGCCTTTAATGAAAAACTGTTTTTT
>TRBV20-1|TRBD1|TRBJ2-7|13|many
CSATGQGVDEQYF
TGCAGTGCTACGGGACAGGGGGTCGACGAGCAGTACTTC
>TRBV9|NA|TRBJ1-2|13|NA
CASTQRGNYGYTF
TGTGCCAGCACCCAGAGAGGTAACTATGGCTACACCTTC
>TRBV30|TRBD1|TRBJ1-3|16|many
CAWSVLPGGYGNTIYF
TGTGCCTGGAGTGTACTCCCAGGGGGATATGGAAACACCATATATTTT
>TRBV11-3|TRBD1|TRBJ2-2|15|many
CASSSGTGGTGELFF
TGTGCCAGCAGCTCCGGGACAGGGGGCACCGGGGAGCTGTTTTTT
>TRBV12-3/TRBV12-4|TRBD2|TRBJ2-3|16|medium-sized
CASSADPSGGAGTQYF
TGTGCCAGCAGTGCCGATCCTAGCGGGGGGGCCGGTACGCAGTATTTT
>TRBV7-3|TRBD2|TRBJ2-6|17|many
CASSPRPAGAGANVLTF
TGTGCCAGCAGCCCTAGACCCGCGGGGGCTGGGGCCAACGTCCTGACTTTC
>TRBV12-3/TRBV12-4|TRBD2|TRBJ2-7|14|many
CASEESGRGGEQYF
TGTGCCAGCGAAGAAAGCGGGAGAGGGGGCGAGCAGTACTTC
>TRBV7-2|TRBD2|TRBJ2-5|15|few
CASSLRLAGAETQYF
TGTGCCAGCAGCTTAAGACTAGCGGGGGCAGAGACCCAGTACTTC
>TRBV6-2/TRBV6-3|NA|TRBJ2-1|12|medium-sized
CASRGTYNEQFF
TGTGCCAGCCGTGGGACCTACAATGAGCAGTTCTTC